This TCR beta chain was recorded in a study of T cells in Graves' hyperthyroidism and ophthalmopathy. Germline V lookup: CDR1 MDHEN, CDR2 SYDVKM. The V segment lost 6 bases and the J segment 4 bases; nucleotides outside the gene matches: 12. There are 16 residues in the CDR3. In this sample, this clonotype turned up a few times. Using RNA transcripts as the source, TCR beta CDR3 regions were amplified. The study used the HTBI primer set for a first-round RT-PCR of the TCR CDR3. TCRdb recomputed calls from the multiplex PCR reads with MiXCR, one row per CDR3 protein. In the table there are 350,000 to 400,000 distinct CDR3 sequences, 14% to 15% of which are singletons.

This sequence joins TRBV28 and TRBJ2-1, with 7 positions matching TRBD1. Specimen: blood. This clonotype was obtained from a woman aged 25 to 45 with Graves' hyperthyroidism. CDR3 DNA sequence: TGTGCCAGCAGCCCGATTGACAGGGTATCTTACAATGAGCAGTTCTTC. It translates to CASSPIDRVSYNEQFF.